A single sample is the source of the 20 T cell receptor beta chains below, sequenced in a study of cytomegalovirus exposure and HLA in healthy donors. With 60 Vbeta and 13 Jbeta primers, the PCR was carried out. Using immunoSEQ multiplex PCR, the repertoire was profiled, and TCRdb retains in-frame clones only, with some absent. The sample has roughly 180,000 clones, about three quarters seen once. Sequencing input: PBMCs. The receptors were sampled from a man in his late teens or twenties in good health and CMV-seronegative.

The rearrangement uses TRBV27 and TRBJ1-6; weak D call: TRBD1 (6 bases). V shed 2 bases and J shed 7 bases, with 9 bases lying between them. Germline V gene sequence: CDR1 MNHEY, CDR2 SMNVEV (reference sequence). CDR3 length equals 14 residues. CDR3 sequence (DNA): TGTGCCAGCAGTTTACAGGGGTGGAATTCACCCCTCCACTTT. It yields the protein CASSLQGWNSPLHF.

The V and J genes are TRBV29-1 and TRBJ1-2; 9 bases fit TRBD1. The CDR3 is 18 amino acids. Germline CDR1 reads SQVTM; CDR2 reads ANQGSEA. With V trimmed by 1 base and J by 8 bases, 20 bases remained unmatched. The CDR3 DNA sequence: TGCAGCGTTGAAGCCAGCCTCCGGGACAGGGACCAGATCCCGGGCTACACCTTC. Translating gives CSVEASLRDRDQIPGYTF.

This clone showed up just a few times. The chain recombines TRBV7-8 with TRBJ2-7; tentative D call: TRBD1 (6 bases). The germline gives CDR1 SGHVS, CDR2 FQNEAQ. V shed 1 base and J shed 1 base, with 8 bases lying between them. The CDR3 runs 14 residues. CDR3 amino acids: CASSLGGTSYEQYF. The CDR3 DNA is TGTGCCAGCAGCTTAGGAGGGACATCCTACGAGCAGTACTTC. The complete variable domain, with remaining parts taken from reference TRBV7-8 and TRBJ2-7, reads GAGVSQSPRYKVAKRGQDVALRCDPISGHVSLFWYQQALGQGPEFLTYFQNEAQLDKSGLPSDRFFAERPEGSVSTLKIQRTQQEDSAVYLCASSLGGTSYEQYFGPGTRLTVT.

The chain recombines TRBV29-1 with TRBJ1-2; the D is unclear. The germline V gene encodes CDR1 SQVTM and CDR2 ANQGSEA. The CDR3 loop spans 11 amino acids. V lost 2 bases and J 4 bases, leaving 5 bases between the germline ends. CDR3 nucleotides: TGCAGCGTTGAATATCGCTATGGCTACACCTTC. Its protein is CSVEYRYGYTF.

In its sample, this clone was seen once. The junction shows a germline mismatch at one end, possibly a read error. The chain joins TRBV7-7 to TRBJ2-5, with a possible D match to TRBD2 (5 bases). The DNA end is a closer match to TRBJ2-7, so the J assignment may be wrong. This CDR3 is built from 15 residues. CDR1 SSHAT and CDR2 FNYEAQ come from the germline V gene (reference sequence). CDR3 in DNA: TGTGCTAGCAGCTTGGGGATCGGAGGCGGCTCCGAGCAGTACTTC. Translation: CASSLGIGGGSEQYF.

This chain links TRBV30 with TRBJ1-4, with D perhaps matching TRBD1 (5 bases). The CDR3 has 14 amino acids. Germline V gene data show CDR1 as GTSNPN and CDR2 as SVGIG (reference sequence). V was trimmed by 4 bases and J by 5 bases, leaving 14 bases between them. This CDR3 reads CAWKTGPGNEKLFF. CDR3 DNA sequence: TGTGCCTGGAAGACCGGGCCAGGGAATGAAAAACTGTTTTTT.

The V and J genes are TRBV6-1 and TRBJ1-1, with D perhaps matching TRBD1 (5 bases). Trimming left V 6 bases short and J 1 base short, with 12 bases between. This CDR3 has 14 residues. Germline assignment: CDR1 MNHNS and CDR2 SASEGT. The CDR3 here is CASRPGLTNTEAFF. The CDR3 DNA reads as TGTGCCAGCAGGCCGGGACTCACGAACACTGAAGCTTTCTTT.

This chain uses TRBV5-4 with TRBJ2-1; 16 bases match TRBD2. In germline, CDR1 is SGHNT, CDR2 YYREEE (reference sequence). The CDR3 has 16 amino acids. The V and J ends lost 2 bases and 8 bases, in that order; junction bases with no gene match: 4. The CDR3 DNA follows: TGTGCCAGCAGCTTTGGCGGGACTAGCGGGGGGGATGAGCAGTTCTTC. This translates into CASSFGGTSGGDEQFF.

With respect to this clone: At one end the junction does not follow the germline gene, possibly because of a read error. The chain links TRBV5-6 to TRBJ2-1; TRBD1 is a possible D gene (5 bases). This CDR3 spans 16 amino acids. Germline assignment: CDR1 SGHDT and CDR2 YYEEEE. As DNA, the CDR3 is TGTGCCAGCAGCTTGGAGCCGGACAAGGGTAACAATGAGCGGTTCTTC. Protein product: CASSLEPDKGNNERFF.

The chain employs TRBV14 and TRBJ1-1; a possible D gene is TRBD1 (6 bases). The germline V gene encodes CDR1 SGHDN and CDR2 FVKESK. CDR3 length: 15 residues. V lost 2 bases to trimming and J lost 2 bases, with 12 bases between them. CDR3 nucleotides: TGTGCCAGCAGCCAAACCGGGACAAGAAACACTGAAGCTTTCTTT. It codes for CASSQTGTRNTEAFF. The whole variable domain, remainder taken from reference TRBV14 and TRBJ1-1, is EAGVTQFPSHSVIEKGQTVTLRCDPISGHDNLYWYRRVMGKEIKFLLHFVKESKQDESGMPNNRFLAERTGGTYSTLKVQPAELEDSGVYFCASSQTGTRNTEAFFGQGTRLTVV.

The chain combines TRBV7-6 with TRBJ2-1; 9 nucleotides align to TRBD2. The CDR3 runs to 19 residues. The V and J ends lost 6 bases and 1 base, in that order; junction bases with no gene match: 16. Germline lookup yields CDR1 SGHVS and CDR2 FNYEAQ. The CDR3 sequence is CASRITVGPSGGSYNEQFF. In nucleotides, the CDR3 is TGTGCCAGCAGAATAACGGTCGGGCCCAGCGGGGGGTCCTACAATGAGCAGTTCTTC.

This clone occurred once. The gene calls are TRBV5-1 and TRBJ2-5; D ambiguous. Between the trimmed V and J ends, which lost 0 bases and 3 bases, there was a span of 12 bases. The CDR3 consists of 15 residues. Per the germline V gene, CDR1 is SGHRS and CDR2 is YFSETQ. In DNA, the CDR3 is TGCGCCAGCAGCTTGGCCTTAGACACGGAAGAGACCCAGTACTTC. It specifies CASSLALDTEETQYF.

This clone appeared once. The CDR3 protein is CASSFYASYEQYF. CDR3 DNA: TGTGCCAGCAGCTTCTACGCTTCCTACGAGCAGTACTTC. The V gene is TRBV7-6, the J gene TRBJ2-7; D unresolved. Germline V lookup: CDR1 SGHVS, CDR2 FNYEAQ. Trimming stripped 3 bases from V and 1 base from J, with 7 bases between. This CDR3 is built from 13 residues.

The chain couples TRBV27 to TRBJ2-5; 7 nucleotides align to TRBD1. The CDR3 totals 14 residues. Germline V lookup: CDR1 MNHEY, CDR2 SMNVEV (reference sequence). The V and J ends lost 4 bases and 3 bases, in that order; junction bases with no gene match: 5. The DNA of the CDR3 is TGTGCCAGCAGTTGGGACAGAAGTAAAGAGACCCAGTACTTC. This gives the protein CASSWDRSKETQYF.

The chain uses TRBV7-6 and TRBJ2-1, with TRBD2 as a possible D gene (5 bases). Germline loops: CDR1 SGHVS, CDR2 FNYEAQ. The CDR3 contains 15 residues. V gave up 6 bases and J gave up 2 bases, with 14 bases separating them. The CDR3 coding sequence is TGTGCCAGCAGTCACCGGGATTCCACCTACAATGAGCAGTTCTTC. This sequence encodes CASSHRDSTYNEQFF.

The chain combines TRBV4-2 with TRBJ1-5; TRBD1 agrees at 9 bases. Germline-derived CDR1 and CDR2 are LGHNA and YNFKEQ. Trimming removed 3 bases from V and 8 bases from J; junction bases left unmatched: 8. CDR3 size: 15 residues. The CDR3 region is CASSQSTGGKEPQHF. DNA of the CDR3: TGTGCCAGCAGCCAGTCAACAGGGGGCAAGGAGCCCCAGCATTTT.

The genes are TRBV7-6 and TRBJ2-1; TRBD2 agrees at 15 bases. Germline V gives CDR1 SGHVS, CDR2 FNYEAQ. The ends lost 4 bases at V and 7 bases at J; junction bases unmatched: 14. The CDR3 covers 19 residues. This CDR3 reads CASSSGLAGGGLQRNEQFF. In DNA, the CDR3 is TGTGCCAGCAGCTCGGGACTAGCGGGAGGTGGGTTGCAAAGGAATGAGCAGTTCTTC.

The chain has TRBV10-3 and TRBJ2-1; D is perhaps TRBD2 (6 bases). The V end lost 9 bases, the J end lost 6 bases, and 24 bases lay between the germline ends. The CDR3 totals 16 residues. Germline CDR1 ENHRY, CDR2 SYGVKD. CDR3 in amino acids: CAMEPGVRGPGNEQFF. The DNA of the CDR3 is TGTGCCATGGAGCCCGGGGTGCGGGGTCCGGGCAATGAGCAGTTCTTC.

The gene calls are TRBV4-1 and TRBJ2-7; TRBD1 is a possible D gene (6 bases). V was trimmed by 1 base and J by 2 bases, leaving 9 bases between them. The CDR3 consists of 14 residues. Germline V lookup: CDR1 MGHRA, CDR2 YSYEKL. The CDR3 loop reads CASSQGTATYEQYF. CDR3 DNA sequence: TGCGCCAGCAGCCAAGGGACAGCGACCTACGAGCAGTACTTC.

This clone turned up a few times. The chain carries TRBV2 and TRBJ2-3; no firm D call. Trimming left V 7 bases short and J 2 bases short, with 4 bases between. The CDR3 length is 11 residues. CDR1 and CDR2 from the germline V gene are SNHLY and FYNNEI. CDR3 amino acids: CASTSTDTQYF. CDR3 sequence (DNA): TGTGCCAGCACCTCCACAGATACGCAGTATTTT.